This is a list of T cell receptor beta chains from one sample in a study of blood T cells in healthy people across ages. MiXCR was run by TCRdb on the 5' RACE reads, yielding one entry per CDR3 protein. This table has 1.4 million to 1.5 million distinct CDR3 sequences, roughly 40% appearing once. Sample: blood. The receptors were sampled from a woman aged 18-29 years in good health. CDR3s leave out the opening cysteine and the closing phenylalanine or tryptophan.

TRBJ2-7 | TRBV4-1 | ASSQDSSGSSYEQY
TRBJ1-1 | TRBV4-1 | ASSQADSNTEAF
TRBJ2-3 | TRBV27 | ASSLGYRSDTQY
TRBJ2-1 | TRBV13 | ASSAAASGGEQF
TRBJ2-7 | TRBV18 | ASSQGAGDNEQY
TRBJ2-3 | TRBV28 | ASSSHGAGESTDTQY
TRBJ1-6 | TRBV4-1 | ASSQRDRGSGNSPLH
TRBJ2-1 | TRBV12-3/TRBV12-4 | ASSLAVASGGEQF
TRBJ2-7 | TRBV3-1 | ASSPGLALSSYEQY
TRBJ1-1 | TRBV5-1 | ASRATDGPEAF
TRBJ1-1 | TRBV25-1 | ASSEFYGNTEAF
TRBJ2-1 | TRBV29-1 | SVRGASYNEQF
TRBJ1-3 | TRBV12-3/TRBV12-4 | ASSSRTGGSGNTIY
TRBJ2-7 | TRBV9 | ASSPSGTGAYEQY
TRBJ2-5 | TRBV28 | ASSLGGKTQY
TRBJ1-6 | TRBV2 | ASSLRQLNSPLH
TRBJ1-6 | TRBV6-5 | ASHRDRLYNSPLH
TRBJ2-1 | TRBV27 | ASSRAGAHNEQF